Shown below are 32 T cell receptor beta chains from a single sample sequenced in a study of blood T cells in healthy people across ages. For the second PCR, which ran for about 6 to 11 cycles, a sample-barcoded 5' primer and a J-beta primer mix were used. TCRdb re-called the 5' RACE reads with MiXCR, one entry per CDR3 protein. The table includes about 780,000 distinct CDR3 sequences, about 42% detected once. The sample was blood. These receptors originate from an elderly man in good health.

This chain links TRBV6-2 or TRBV6-3 with TRBJ2-7; maybe TRBD2 (6 bases). Trimming took off 7 bases at V and 2 bases at J, with 18 bases between the two ends. The germline gives CDR1 MNHEY, CDR2 SVGEGT. The CDR3 sequence is 15 residues long. The CDR3 sequence: CASNPPAGPTYEQYF. CDR3 DNA: TGTGCCAGCAACCCGCCGGCGGGACCGACCTACGAGCAGTACTTC.

This clonotype has only a few counts. The CDR3 DNA sequence: TGTGCCATCAGTGAAGGGCTAGCGGGATCTAGCCAAGAGACCCAGTACTTC. Protein sequence: CAISEGLAGSSQETQYF. This sequence joins TRBV10-3 and TRBJ2-5, with 9 bases that match TRBD2. CDR3 length: 17 amino acids. J gave up 1 base and V 3 bases, and 9 bases lay outside the gene matches. The germline V gene has CDR1 ENHRY and CDR2 SYGVKD.

J is TRBJ2-3 and V is TRBV6-1; D ambiguous. Per the germline V gene, CDR1 is MNHNS and CDR2 is SASEGT. The length of the CDR3 is 11 residues. The V end was cut by 6 bases, the J end by 6 bases, with 7 bases between. The CDR3 sequence is CASREEDTQYF. The CDR3 coding sequence is TGTGCCAGCAGAGAGGAGGATACGCAGTATTTT.

Notes on this clonotype: One end of the junction is discordant with germline, which a read error may explain. The gene calls are TRBV20-1 and TRBJ1-4; D possibly corresponds to TRBD1 (5 bases). Germline V CDR1 and CDR2: DFQATT, SNEGSKA (reference sequence). This CDR3 contains 15 residues. As DNA, the CDR3 is TGCGGTGCTAGGGGTCTTCTTGGGGCTAATGAAAAACTGTTTTTT. This translates into CGARGLLGANEKLFF.

In regard to this clonotype: A clone one base away is much larger, so this may be a read error. This sequence joins TRBV27 and TRBJ2-3; weak D call: TRBD1 (6 bases). CDR1 is MNHEY and CDR2 is SMNVEV in the germline V gene (reference sequence). The CDR3 extends over 16 amino acids. V dropped 3 bases and J dropped 0 bases, with 13 bases sitting between them. CDR3 sequence reads: CASSFRGSSSTDTQYF. CDR3 DNA: TGTGCCAGCAGTTTCAGGGGCTCCTCTAGCACAGATACGCAGTATTTT.

As concerns this clonotype: A much larger clone differs from this one at a single base, so this may be a read error. The genes are TRBV12-3 or TRBV12-4 and TRBJ2-7, with 7 bases fitting TRBD2. This CDR3 comprises 13 residues. Trimming removed 8 bases from V and 2 bases from J; junction bases left unmatched: 6. For the CDR3, the DNA is TGTGCCAGCCGGGGGGTAGGGACCTACGAGCAGTACTTC. It encodes CASRGVGTYEQYF.

The genes are TRBV7-2 and TRBJ2-7; TRBD1 matches 7 bases. This CDR3 has 14 amino acids. V was clipped by 3 bases and J by 3 bases; unmatched bases: 5. Germline assignment: CDR1 SGHTA and CDR2 FQGNSA. This chain's CDR3 is CASSLATGRYEQYF. For the CDR3, the DNA is TGTGCCAGCAGCTTGGCGACAGGGCGCTACGAGCAGTACTTC.

This chain joins TRBV7-2 and TRBJ1-1, with D maybe TRBD1 (6 bases). CDR3 length: 12 residues. The germline gives CDR1 SGHTA, CDR2 FQGNSA. The germline V and J ends were trimmed by 8 bases and 5 bases, with 12 bases remaining between them. CDR3 protein: CASGNRVTEAFF. Here the CDR3 DNA reads TGTGCCAGCGGGAACAGGGTAACTGAAGCTTTCTTT.

This clonotype has at least ten counts. The genes are TRBV7-3 and TRBJ2-7, with D possibly matching TRBD1 (7 bases). The CDR3 is 14 amino acids. Germline V CDR1 and CDR2: SGHTA, FQGTGA. Trimming cost V 6 bases and J 1 base, with 13 bases left between them. This CDR3 reads CASSLPGGSYEQYF. The CDR3 DNA sequence: TGTGCCAGCAGTTTACCAGGGGGGTCCTACGAGCAGTACTTC.

The CDR3 nucleotides are TGCAGCGTTGGAGGACAAGGACTAGCGGGAGGAACGTTCTCCTACAATGAGCAGTACTTC. The encoded protein is CSVGGQGLAGGTFSYNEQYF. This chain links TRBV29-1 with TRBJ2-1; 14 positions agree with TRBD2. Gene TRBJ2-7 matches the end of the DNA better, so the J call may be wrong. Germline V gives CDR1 SQVTM, CDR2 ANQGSEA. The CDR3 runs to 20 residues.

This clonotype has a count of ten or more. This chain uses TRBV7-2 with TRBJ2-1; 12 bases are a match to TRBD2. V was pared by 6 bases and J by 9 bases, with 6 bases of the junction left unmatched. Per germline, CDR1 SGHTA and CDR2 FQGNSA. This CDR3 contains 14 residues. CDR3 sequence (DNA): TGTGCCAGCAGTCGGACTAGCGGGAACGGTGAGCAGTTCTTC. Encoded protein: CASSRTSGNGEQFF.

The chain combines TRBV9 with TRBJ1-2; D unresolved. CDR3 length equals 15 residues. The germline CDR1 and CDR2 sequences are SGDLS and YYNGEE. Deletions cut 4 bases from V and 4 bases from J, with 17 bases between. CDR3 residues: CASSPDPASSYGYTF. The CDR3 region has the DNA TGTGCCAGCAGCCCGGACCCAGCAAGCAGCTATGGCTACACCTTC. Using reference TRBV9 and TRBJ1-2 for the parts outside the CDR3, the full variable domain is DSGVTQTPKHLITATGQRVTLRCSPRSGDLSVYWYQQSLDQGLQFLIQYYNGEERAKGNILERFSAQQFPDLHSELNLSSLELGDSALYFCASSPDPASSYGYTFGSGTRLTVV.

This clonotype was seen more than once but under ten times. The chain is built from TRBV6-6 and TRBJ2-3; TRBD2 might be the D (5 bases). This CDR3 has 14 residues. V lost 7 bases and J lost 3, with 14 bases in between. Per the germline V gene, CDR1 is MNHNY and CDR2 is SVGAGI (reference sequence). CDR3 protein: CASTPALGTDTQYF. For the CDR3, the DNA is TGTGCCAGCACCCCGGCACTAGGGACAGATACGCAGTATTTT.

This clonotype was counted a single time. This chain joins TRBV10-3 and TRBJ1-5; no clear D. Trimming cost V 4 bases and J 4 bases, with 8 bases left between them. The CDR3 is 13 amino acids. Germline V lookup: CDR1 ENHRY, CDR2 SYGVKD. CDR3 loop: CAISGEGNQPQHF. DNA of the CDR3: TGTGCCATCAGTGGGGAGGGAAATCAGCCCCAGCATTTT.

The chain uses TRBV20-1 and TRBJ2-4; no firm D call. The length of the CDR3 is 14 residues. Trimming stripped 4 bases from V and 1 base from J, with 11 bases between. Germline lookup yields CDR1 DFQATT and CDR2 SNEGSKA (reference sequence). The CDR3 DNA sequence: TGCAGTGCTATAGGCTGGGCGGCCAAAAACATTCAGTACTTC. Amino acid sequence: CSAIGWAAKNIQYF.

The CDR3 DNA reads as TGCAGTGCTAGATCCCGGACTAGCGGGAGAAAGGATGAGCAGTACTTC. It codes for CSARSRTSGRKDEQYF. The chain carries TRBV20-1 and TRBJ2-7; 13 bases line up with TRBD2. Germline V gene lookup returns CDR1 DFQATT and CDR2 SNEGSKA (reference sequence). This CDR3 spans 16 amino acids. V shed 2 bases and J 7 bases; nucleotides not matched to a gene: 11.

This clonotype has a handful of counts. V gene TRBV5-6 combines with J gene TRBJ1-5, with D hard to call. The CDR3 is 14 residues long. Germline CDR1 is SGHDT and CDR2 is YYEEEE. Between the trimmed V and J ends, which lost 2 bases and 7 bases, there was a span of 13 bases. The CDR3 coding sequence is TGTGCCAGCAGCTTTCACCAGGTGATCCAGCCCCAGCATTTT. This codes for CASSFHQVIQPQHF.

The rearrangement uses TRBV29-1 and TRBJ1-1, with unresolved D. Per the germline V gene, CDR1 is SQVTM and CDR2 is ANQGSEA. The V end lost 4 bases, the J end lost 2 bases, and 11 bases lay between the germline ends. This CDR3 comprises 13 residues. The CDR3 DNA reads TGCAGCGTTGTGGTGGGCAGAAACACTGAAGCTTTCTTT. This encodes CSVVVGRNTEAFF.

This clonotype was counted a few times. J is TRBJ2-5 and V is TRBV25-1; the D call may be TRBD1 or TRBD2 (7 bases each). Germline assignment: CDR1 MGHDK and CDR2 SYGVNS. This CDR3 spans 17 amino acids. Between the trimmed V and J ends, which lost 2 bases and 1 base, there was a span of 17 bases. CDR3 coding DNA: TGTGCCAGCAGTGAAGGGAGGGCAGGGGGACTCCAAGAGACCCAGTACTTC. Encoded protein: CASSEGRAGGLQETQYF.

This rearrangement joins TRBV30 to TRBJ2-3; TRBD2 might be the D (5 bases). The CDR3 totals 11 residues. Germline lookup yields CDR1 GTSNPN and CDR2 SVGIG (reference sequence). With 5 bases removed from V and 5 bases from J, the gap between germline ends came to 8 bases. CDR3 loop: CAWERGDTQYF. CDR3 in DNA: TGTGCCTGGGAACGGGGAGATACGCAGTATTTT.

This clonotype was found a few times. The V gene is TRBV27, the J gene TRBJ1-1; 8 bases fit TRBD1. This CDR3 region has 14 residues. The V gene end was trimmed by 6 bases and the J gene end by 5 bases; junction bases not matched to a gene: 8. Per the germline V gene, CDR1 is MNHEY and CDR2 is SMNVEV (reference sequence). CDR3 bases: TGTGCCAGCAGACAACAGGGGGAAAGGACTGAAGCTTTCTTT. Its protein is CASRQQGERTEAFF.

The rearrangement uses TRBV7-9 and TRBJ2-1, with 8 positions matching TRBD2. J lost 11 bases, V lost 4 bases, and 10 bases had no gene match. Looked up from germline, CDR1 is SEHNR and CDR2 is FQNEAQ (reference sequence). The CDR3 length is 14 residues. The CDR3 here is CASSSAGVSRKQFF. The CDR3 region has the DNA TGTGCCAGCAGCTCAGCGGGAGTATCTAGGAAGCAGTTCTTC.

This clonotype was seen a few times. V is TRBV5-1 and J is TRBJ2-1; 15 bases line up with TRBD2. V shed 3 bases, J shed 0 bases, and the junction held 4 bases outside the gene matches. The CDR3 totals 18 residues. Germline V CDR1 and CDR2: SGHRS, YFSETQ. The CDR3 reads CASSWGLAGGSSYNEQFF. CDR3 coding DNA: TGCGCCAGCAGCTGGGGACTAGCGGGAGGAAGCTCCTACAATGAGCAGTTCTTC.

The chain employs TRBV7-2 and TRBJ1-5; no clear D gene. The CDR3 loop spans 15 amino acids. V was pared by 0 bases and J by 3 bases, with 9 bases between. Germline V lookup: CDR1 SGHTA, CDR2 FQGNSA. The chain's CDR3 is CASSLAPRPNQPQHF. CDR3 nucleotides: TGTGCCAGCAGCTTAGCGCCGAGGCCCAATCAGCCCCAGCATTTT.

CDR3 region: CASGRGSEQYF. CDR3 DNA: TGTGCCAGCGGTCGGGGGAGCGAGCAGTACTTC. The chain is built from TRBV14 and TRBJ2-7; the D gene is possibly TRBD2 (6 bases). This CDR3 is built from 11 residues. Looked up from germline, CDR1 is SGHDN and CDR2 is FVKESK. Trimming took 8 bases from V and 6 from J, leaving 11 bases between them.

Note on this clonotype: The junction and the germline gene differ at one end; a read error may be behind it. The J gene is TRBJ1-1, the V gene TRBV19, with 9 positions matching TRBD1. Germline V CDR1 and CDR2: LNHDA, SQIVND (reference sequence). The CDR3 is made up of 15 amino acids. CDR3: CAGSITGGPDTEAFF. CDR3 DNA sequence: TGTGCCGGTAGCATTACAGGGGGCCCGGACACTGAAGCTTTCTTT.

As for this clonotype: This clone may be a read error of a much larger clone one base away. The rearrangement joins TRBV5-1 to TRBJ2-5; 9 nucleotides line up with TRBD1. V lost 5 bases to trimming and J lost 11 bases; unmatched junction nucleotides: 22. The CDR3 extends over 17 amino acids. Germline CDR1 is SGHRS and CDR2 is YFSETQ. The CDR3 coding sequence is TGCGCCAGCAGACGCGCCCCCGGGACAGGGAGGAGTAATGAGCAGTACTTC. Translated: CASRRAPGTGRSNEQYF.

The rearrangement joins TRBV20-1 to TRBJ2-1; D is undetermined. Germline V CDR1 and CDR2: DFQATT, SNEGSKA (reference sequence). There are 14 residues in the CDR3. Trimming stripped 6 bases from V and 0 bases from J, with 12 bases between. CDR3 nucleotides: TGCAGTGCGCAGACCGTACTCTCCTACAATGAGCAGTTCTTC. Translating gives CSAQTVLSYNEQFF.

V is TRBV20-1 and J is TRBJ1-2, with 8 bases identical to TRBD1. The CDR3 sequence is 15 residues long. CDR1 DFQATT and CDR2 SNEGSKA come from the germline V gene (reference sequence). The J segment lost 3 bases and the V segment lost 1 base, leaving 7 bases of the junction unmatched. The CDR3 sequence is CSARGTGGADYGYTF. In DNA form, the CDR3 reads TGCAGTGCTAGAGGAACAGGGGGAGCGGACTATGGCTACACCTTC.

The chain joins TRBV20-1 to TRBJ1-5; D perhaps matches TRBD1 (5 bases). This CDR3 is 14 amino acids long. CDR1 is DFQATT, CDR2 SNEGSKA, per germline (reference sequence). V gave up 6 bases and J gave up 7 bases, with 19 bases separating them. The CDR3 is CSAEGTGIEQPQHF. DNA of the CDR3: TGCAGTGCAGAAGGGACGGGGATTGAGCAGCCCCAGCATTTT.

This clonotype showed up just a few times. The chain uses TRBV7-9 and TRBJ2-7; D call uncertain. Deletions cut 5 bases from V and 6 bases from J, with 17 bases between. This CDR3 is built from 14 residues. CDR1 is SEHNR and CDR2 is FQNEAQ in the germline V gene (reference sequence). The CDR3 sequence: CASSPPIVIGEQYF. DNA of the CDR3: TGTGCCAGCAGCCCACCTATAGTAATTGGCGAGCAGTACTTC.

The J gene is TRBJ2-5, the V gene TRBV21-1; no check of the table's D call, TRBD2, against the DNA was made. TRBV21-1 is a pseudogene segment. The CDR3 is 15 residues long. For the CDR3, the DNA is TGTGCCAGCAGGGTTGGCGGACTGATCGGGAAGACCCAGTACTTC. Translating it yields CASRVGGLIGKTQYF.